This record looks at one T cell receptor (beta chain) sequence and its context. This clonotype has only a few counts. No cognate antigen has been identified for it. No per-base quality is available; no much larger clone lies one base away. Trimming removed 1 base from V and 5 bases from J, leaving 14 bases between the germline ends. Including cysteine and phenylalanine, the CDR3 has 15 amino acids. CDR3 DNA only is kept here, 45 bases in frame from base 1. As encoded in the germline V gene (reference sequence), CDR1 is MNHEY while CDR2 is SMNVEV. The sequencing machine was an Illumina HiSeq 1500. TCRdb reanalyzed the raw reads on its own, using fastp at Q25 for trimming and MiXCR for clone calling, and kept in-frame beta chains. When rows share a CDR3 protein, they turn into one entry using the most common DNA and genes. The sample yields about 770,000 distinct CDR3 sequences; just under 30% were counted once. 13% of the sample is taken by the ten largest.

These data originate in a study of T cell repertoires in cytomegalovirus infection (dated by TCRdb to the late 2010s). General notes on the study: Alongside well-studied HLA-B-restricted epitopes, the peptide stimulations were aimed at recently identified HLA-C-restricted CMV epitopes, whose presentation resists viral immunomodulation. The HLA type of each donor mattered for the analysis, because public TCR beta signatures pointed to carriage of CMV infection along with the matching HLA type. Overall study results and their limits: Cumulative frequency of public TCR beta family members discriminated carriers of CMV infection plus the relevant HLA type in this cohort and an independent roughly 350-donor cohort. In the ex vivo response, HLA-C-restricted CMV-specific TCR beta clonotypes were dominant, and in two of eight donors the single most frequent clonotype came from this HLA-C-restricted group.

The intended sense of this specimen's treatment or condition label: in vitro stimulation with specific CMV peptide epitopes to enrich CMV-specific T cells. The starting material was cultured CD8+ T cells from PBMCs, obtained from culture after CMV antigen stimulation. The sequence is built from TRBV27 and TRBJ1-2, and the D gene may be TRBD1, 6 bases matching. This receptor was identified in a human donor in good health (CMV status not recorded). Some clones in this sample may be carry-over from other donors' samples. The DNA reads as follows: TGTGCCAGCAGTTTATTGCCCCCGGGGGCTTATGGCTACACCTTC. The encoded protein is CASSLLPPGAYGYTF.